Listed here are 17 T cell receptor beta chains from one sample, sequenced in a study of memory CD4+ T cells and cytomegalovirus serostatus. Single viable CD3+CD4+CD8-CD45RO+ cells were sorted as the memory CD4+ T cells. This table comes from immunoSEQ multiplex PCR, and its TCRdb copy is limited to in-frame clones, with some not included. Among some 60,000 clones listed, 80% to 90% were seen once. The specimen was memory CD4+ T cells from blood. The receptors shown here come from an adult in good health and CMV-seronegative.

Within the sample, this clone is medium-sized (0.01 to 0.1%). The J gene is TRBJ1-5, the V gene TRBV5-1; D unresolved. The CDR3 is 13 residues long. CDR1 and CDR2 from the germline V gene are SGHRS and YFSETQ. V lost 1 base, J lost 7 bases, and 9 bases lay in between. Written as DNA, the CDR3 is TGCGCCAGCAGCTTGACATTCGGGCAGCCCCAGCATTTT. Translated: CASSLTFGQPQHF. Variable domain in full (rest from reference TRBV5-1 and TRBJ1-5): KAGVTQTPRYLIKTRGQQVTLSCSPISGHRSVSWYQQTPGQGLQFLFEYFSETQRNKGNFPGRFSGRQFSNSRSEMNVSTLELGDSALYLCASSLTFGQPQHFGDGTRLSIL.

The count of this clone is one. V is TRBV6-4 and J is TRBJ2-2; a weak D match, TRBD2 (6 bases). Trimming removed 3 bases at V and 8 bases at J, with 10 bases between. CDR3 length: 13 amino acids. Per germline, CDR1 MRHNA and CDR2 SNTAGT. The CDR3 protein is CASSELAGGELFF. The CDR3 coding sequence is TGTGCCAGCAGTGAGCTTGCGGGAGGGGAGCTGTTTTTT.

This clone was counted a single time. The rearrangement links TRBV15 to TRBJ2-2; either TRBD1 or TRBD2 may fit D (6 bases each). The CDR3 is 18 amino acids. CDR1 and CDR2 (germline): LNHNV, YYDKDF (reference sequence). V was pared by 0 bases and J by 4 bases, with 18 bases between. CDR3 nucleotides: TGTGCCACCAGCAGAGATCTTGGGGGGCTTAGGGGCACCGGGGAGCTGTTTTTT. This encodes CATSRDLGGLRGTGELFF.

The rearrangement links TRBV7-2 to TRBJ2-7; TRBD2 matches 12 bases. The V and J ends lost 4 bases and 5 bases, in that order; junction bases with no gene match: 9. The CDR3 is 16 amino acids. Germline V CDR1 and CDR2: SGHTA, FQGNSA. The CDR3 DNA sequence: TGTGCCAGCAGCTCACTCCGACTAGCGGGAGATGACGAGCAGTACTTC. Amino acid sequence: CASSSLRLAGDDEQYF.

The V and J genes are TRBV4-2 and TRBJ1-5; no clear D gene. CDR1 and CDR2 (germline): LGHNA, YNFKEQ. The germline V and J ends were trimmed by 0 bases and 0 bases, with 12 bases remaining between them. This CDR3 is 17 amino acids long. CDR3 loop: CASSQDLSQISNQPQHF. CDR3 coding DNA: TGTGCCAGCAGCCAAGATCTGTCACAGATTAGCAATCAGCCCCAGCATTTT.

In this sample, this clone turned up a few times. This sequence joins TRBV27 and TRBJ2-2; tentatively, D is TRBD1 (6 bases). This CDR3 region has 14 residues. Germline-derived CDR1 and CDR2 are MNHEY and SMNVEV (reference sequence). V gave up 3 bases and J gave up 6 bases, with 11 bases separating them. The CDR3 is CASSFQGRAGELFF. CDR3 DNA sequence: TGTGCCAGCAGTTTTCAGGGGCGAGCCGGGGAGCTGTTTTTT.

The chain joins TRBV28 to TRBJ2-7; D remains ambiguous. The germline V and J ends were trimmed by 7 bases and 3 bases, with 7 bases remaining between them. There are 11 residues in the CDR3. Germline CDR1 reads MDHEN; CDR2 reads SYDVKM. The CDR3 sequence: CASKNYYEQYF. Here the CDR3 DNA reads TGTGCCAGCAAAAACTACTACGAGCAGTACTTC.

As for this clone: A read error may account for a junction end that differs from germline. The gene calls are TRBV7-7 and TRBJ2-5, with a possible D match to TRBD1 (5 bases). The V gene's germline CDR1 is SSHAT and CDR2 FNYEAQ (reference sequence). This CDR3 region has 14 residues. CDR3 in amino acids: CASSFTGQGETQYF. CDR3 coding DNA: TGTGCTAGCAGCTTTACTGGCCAGGGTGAGACCCAGTACTTC.

The J gene is TRBJ1-1, the V gene TRBV2; 7 bases match TRBD1. J lost 1 base, V lost 8 bases, and 7 bases had no gene match. The germline gives CDR1 SNHLY, CDR2 FYNNEI. This CDR3 region has 14 residues. CDR3 sequence (DNA): TGTGCCAGCGGGTTGGGACAGAGGAACACTGAAGCTTTCTTT. Its protein is CASGLGQRNTEAFF.

V gene TRBV5-1 combines with J gene TRBJ2-7; 11 bases agree with TRBD2. The junction had 12 bases not matched to a gene; V was cut back by 1 base and J by 3 bases. The germline gives CDR1 SGHRS, CDR2 YFSETQ. CDR3 length: 18 amino acids. The CDR3 DNA reads as TGCGCCAGCAGCTTGCCTCCGGGGCTAGCGGGAGGACGCTACGAGCAGTACTTC. It is translated as CASSLPPGLAGGRYEQYF.

The chain employs TRBV7-3 and TRBJ1-1; D unresolved. Trimming removed 2 bases at V and 4 bases at J, with 11 bases between. This CDR3 contains 14 residues. CDR1 and CDR2 from the germline V gene are SGHTA and FQGTGA. The CDR3 reads CASSLYPRGTEAFF. The DNA for the CDR3 is TGTGCCAGCAGCTTATACCCTAGAGGCACTGAAGCTTTCTTT.

The chain recombines TRBV28 with TRBJ2-5; D remains ambiguous. Germline CDR1 and CDR2: MDHEN and SYDVKM. Trimming took 2 bases from V and 2 from J, leaving 6 bases between them. This CDR3 comprises 13 residues. The CDR3 coding sequence is TGTGCCAGCAGTTTAGTGGGGCAAGAGACCCAGTACTTC. Translation: CASSLVGQETQYF.

CDR3 amino acids: CASSYSIAGRAYEQYF. Here the CDR3 DNA reads TGTGCCAGCAGTTACTCCATAGCGGGAAGGGCCTACGAGCAGTACTTC. The chain couples TRBV6-5 to TRBJ2-7; TRBD2 aligns across 8 bases. Germline V gives CDR1 MNHEY, CDR2 SVGAGI. V dropped 0 bases and J dropped 2; count of bases not matched to a gene: 6. CDR3 length: 16 residues.

The chain links TRBV7-3 to TRBJ2-2, with TRBD2 matching 10 bases. The length of the CDR3 is 16 residues. Germline V gives CDR1 SGHTA, CDR2 FQGTGA. V lost 4 bases, J lost 7 bases, and 9 bases stayed unmatched. CDR3 sequence: CASSSSGRAGNGELFF. In nucleotides, the CDR3 is TGTGCCAGCAGCTCGAGCGGGAGGGCTGGTAACGGGGAGCTGTTTTTT.

V usage is TRBV19 and J usage is TRBJ2-3; 8 bases align to TRBD2. V trimming: 6 bases; J trimming: 0 bases; junction bases outside the gene matches: 2. The CDR3 sequence is 14 residues long. Germline-derived CDR1 and CDR2 are LNHDA and SQIVND (reference sequence). CDR3 nucleotides: TGTGCCAGTAGCGGGAGGGGTAGCACAGATACGCAGTATTTT. As protein: CASSGRGSTDTQYF.

The chain carries TRBV19 and TRBJ2-7; no reliable D call. This CDR3 is 15 amino acids long. Trimming shortened V by 5 bases and J by 0 bases, and 14 bases separated the two germline ends. Germline lookup yields CDR1 LNHDA and CDR2 SQIVND (reference sequence). The DNA of the CDR3 is TGTGCCAGTAGTTTTACCCCAGAGAGCTCCTACGAGCAGTACTTC. Protein product: CASSFTPESSYEQYF.

The chain has TRBV28 and TRBJ1-2; TRBD1 matches at 9 bases. The CDR3 runs 13 residues. With V trimmed by 10 bases and J by 5 bases, 8 bases remained unmatched. Germline-derived CDR1 and CDR2 are MDHEN and SYDVKM. CDR3 residues: CATQQGAEYGYTF. As DNA, the CDR3 is TGTGCCACGCAACAGGGGGCTGAGTATGGCTACACCTTC.